Listed below are T cell receptor beta chains from one sample, sequenced in a study of OX40 agonist ivuxolimab in advanced cancers. The repertoire was sequenced with immunoSEQ multiplex PCR; TCRdb's copy has only in-frame clones and lacks some. Of more than 55,000 clones listed, 89% are singletons. The specimen comprised CD4+ or CD8+ T cells sorted from blood, sampled in a trial of the OX40 agonist ivuxolimab. All receptors come from an adult with an advanced solid tumor such as melanoma, head and neck, liver or kidney cancer. Both conserved end residues are part of each CDR3. A D gene is named only where the DNA matches it firmly. Not every row has a clone size; where given, it reads once, few, many or a size class.

cdr3_nt | cdr3_aa | j_call | v_call | d_call | clone_size
TGCAGCGGGGGGCGGGGGCCCCCTTCCTACGAGCAGTACTTC | CSGGRGPPSYEQYF | TRBJ2-7 | TRBV29-1 | NA | NA
TGTGCCAGCGGAGGGGCGAGGTACGAGCAGTACTTC | CASGGARYEQYF | TRBJ2-7 | TRBV6-5 | NA | few
TGTGCCACCTCGAGTGGGAGTTACACAGATACGCAGTATTTT | CATSSGSYTDTQYF | TRBJ2-3 | TRBV19 | NA | NA
TGTGCCAGCAGTCTCCTACCAGGGCTAGCGGGGGAAGAGACCCAGTACTTC | CASSLLPGLAGEETQYF | TRBJ2-5 | TRBV28 | TRBD2 | NA
TGTGCCAGCAGCCCGACCAGGGGAAACAATGAGCAGTTCTTC | CASSPTRGNNEQFF | TRBJ2-1 | TRBV11-2 | NA | NA
TGTGCCAGCAGCCTCGACAGGGGGTATGGGTCCAAAAACATTCAGTACTTC | CASSLDRGYGSKNIQYF | TRBJ2-4 | TRBV27 | TRBD1 | NA
TGCGCCAGCAGCATCGGGGCGCAAGAGACCCAGTACTTC | CASSIGAQETQYF | TRBJ2-5 | TRBV5-1 | NA | NA
TGTGCCAGCAGTCTACTGAATCAGCCCCAGCATTTT | CASSLLNQPQHF | TRBJ1-5 | TRBV2 | NA | few
TGCGCCAGCAGCCCGCGAGGGGGTGGGGAGACCCAGTACTTC | CASSPRGGGETQYF | TRBJ2-5 | TRBV5-1 | NA | NA
TGTGCCAGCAGCTTGCGACTAGCGGGAGGGCCATCTTACGAGCAGTACTTC | CASSLRLAGGPSYEQYF | TRBJ2-7 | TRBV7-2 | TRBD2 | NA
TGTGCCAGCAGCCGAGCCGGGACTGGCTCTAGTGAAGCTTTCTTT | CASSRAGTGSSEAFF | TRBJ1-1 | TRBV28 | NA | once
TGTGCCAGCAGCTTCCTGGAAAAGCTTGAGACCCAGTACTTC | CASSFLEKLETQYF | TRBJ2-5 | TRBV7-9 | NA | NA
TGTGCCAGCAGTAGGAGGGCCTACGAGCAGTACTTC | CASSRRAYEQYF | TRBJ2-7 | TRBV2 | NA | once
TGTGCCAGCAGATCACCCGGAGATACGCAGTATTTT | CASRSPGDTQYF | TRBJ2-3 | TRBV7-9 | NA | NA
TGTGCCAGCAGCCCCGTGGGGTCCCCCGGGACAGATACGCAGTATTTT | CASSPVGSPGTDTQYF | TRBJ2-3 | TRBV7-2 | NA | NA
TGTGCCAGCAGTTTGGAAGACAGGGGGTATGTAAATGAGCAGTTCTTC | CASSLEDRGYVNEQFF | TRBJ2-1 | TRBV28 | TRBD1 | NA
TGTGCCAGCAGCTTAGCGCGGGAGGTTATCTATGGCTACACCTTC | CASSLAREVIYGYTF | TRBJ1-2 | TRBV7-8 | NA | NA
TGCGCCAGCAGCTTGGGTGGGACAGGAGAGGCCTACGAGCAGTACTTC | CASSLGGTGEAYEQYF | TRBJ2-7 | TRBV5-1 | TRBD1 | NA
TGTGCCAGCACCCGAGGGGGACTAGCGGGGGACTACGAGCAGTACTTC | CASTRGGLAGDYEQYF | TRBJ2-7 | TRBV5-6 | TRBD2 | NA
TGTGCCAGCAGTTTGACAGGGGGCTCCCCTGGGGCCAACGTCCTGACTTTC | CASSLTGGSPGANVLTF | TRBJ2-6 | TRBV28 | TRBD1 | NA
TGCGCCAGCAGCCAACAGAACTCGAACACCGGGGAGCTGTTTTTT | CASSQQNSNTGELFF | TRBJ2-2 | TRBV5-1 | NA | NA
TGTGCCAGCAGGGGCAGGGGGGCTGGAAACACCATATATTTT | CASRGRGAGNTIYF | TRBJ1-3 | TRBV2 | TRBD1 | NA
TGCGCCAGCAGCTTGCTAGGGGTAGAGACCCAGTACTTC | CASSLLGVETQYF | TRBJ2-5 | TRBV5-1 | NA | NA
TGTGCCAGCAGTTTGGGAACCTACAATGAGCAGTTCTTC | CASSLGTYNEQFF | TRBJ2-1 | TRBV28 | NA | NA
TGTGCCAGCAGCCAAGATGGTTTTGGGACAGTTGTCGAGCAGTACTTC | CASSQDGFGTVVEQYF | TRBJ2-7 | TRBV4-2 | TRBD1 | NA
TGTGCCAGCAAGGGACTACAATCCTACGAGCAGTACTTC | CASKGLQSYEQYF | TRBJ2-7 | TRBV6-5 | TRBD2 | NA
TGTGCCAGCAGTCCGGTCTGGACATTAGGCTACGAGCAGTACTTC | CASSPVWTLGYEQYF | TRBJ2-7 | TRBV27 | NA | NA
TGCGCCAGCAGCTTGGTCGGGGTGGTTAATGAAAAACTGTTTTTT | CASSLVGVVNEKLFF | TRBJ1-4 | TRBV5-1 | NA | once
TGCGCCAGCAGCCCCGAGATGGGGAAAGACGGGGAGACCCAGTACTTC | CASSPEMGKDGETQYF | TRBJ2-5 | TRBV5-1 | NA | NA
TGTGCCAGCAGCACAACCAAAGTGGGGCCCTCCGTTCTGGTTGGCTACACCTTC | CASSTTKVGPSVLVGYTF | TRBJ1-2 | TRBV11-2 | NA | NA
TGTGCCAGCAGTCGAACCCATAGCGGGAGAGGTGAGACCCAGTACTTC | CASSRTHSGRGETQYF | TRBJ2-5 | TRBV28 | TRBD2 | NA
TGCGCCAGCAGCTTGGGGGACAGTAGCTACGAGCAGTACTTC | CASSLGDSSYEQYF | TRBJ2-7 | TRBV5-6 | TRBD1 | NA
TGTGCCAGCAGCTTGGACTACTCTGGAAACACCATATATTTT | CASSLDYSGNTIYF | TRBJ1-3 | TRBV5-6 | NA | NA
TGTGCCAGCAGCGAGGGGGGGTGGACTGAAGCTTTCTTT | CASSEGGWTEAFF | TRBJ1-1 | TRBV11-2 | NA | NA
TGTGCCAGCAGTCGAGGCTCTGGAAACACCATATATTTT | CASSRGSGNTIYF | TRBJ1-3 | TRBV6-5 | NA | NA
TGTGCCAGCAGCTCCGTCCCGGGACTAGCGGGGGGGCCCAGGGATACGCAGTATTTT | CASSSVPGLAGGPRDTQYF | TRBJ2-3 | TRBV7-2 | TRBD2 | once
TGCAGCGTTGCGGAGACAGGGGCCGGGGCACAAGAGACCCAGTACTTC | CSVAETGAGAQETQYF | TRBJ2-5 | TRBV29-1 | TRBD1 | NA
TGCGCCAGCAGCCAAGAACGAGGACAGGGTTCAAGCAATCAGCCCCAGCATTTT | CASSQERGQGSSNQPQHF | TRBJ1-5 | TRBV4-1 | TRBD1 | NA
TGTGCCGGATGTAGGATGAACACTGAAGCTTTCTTT | CAGCRMNTEAFF | TRBJ1-1 | TRBV27 | NA | few
TGTGCCAGCAGCCCCACAGGGGTTCGGCACACCATATATTTT | CASSPTGVRHTIYF | TRBJ1-3 | TRBV13 | TRBD1 | once
TGTGCCAGTAGTATAAGGGGCTCTGGGGCCAACGTCCTGACTTTC | CASSIRGSGANVLTF | TRBJ2-6 | TRBV19 | NA | once
TGTGCCAGTAGTATAGGGGACGGCACCACAGATACGCAGTATTTT | CASSIGDGTTDTQYF | TRBJ2-3 | TRBV19 | NA | NA
TGTGCCAGCAGCCCAAAGGCAGGGGGGAAGGCTAGCGGGAGTGCAGCAGATACGCAGTATTTT | CASSPKAGGKASGSAADTQYF | TRBJ2-3 | TRBV4-2 | TRBD2 | NA
TGTGCCAGCAGCTACCCCCCTGGCGGGAGGTTCTACGAGCAGTACTTC | CASSYPPGGRFYEQYF | TRBJ2-7 | TRBV5-4 | TRBD2 | NA
TGTGCCAGCACCCAACCGACAGGGGATTCACCCCTCCACTTT | CASTQPTGDSPLHF | TRBJ1-6 | TRBV28 | TRBD1 | NA
TGTGCCAGCAGCGAATCCGGGCGTCCTTTCAATCAGCCCCAGCATTTT | CASSESGRPFNQPQHF | TRBJ1-5 | TRBV6-1 | NA | NA
TGTGCCAGCAGACCACCCCCGGGACAGATGATGTTC | CASRPPPGQMMF | TRBJ2-7 | TRBV28 | TRBD1 | NA
TGTGCCAGCAGTTATCTTGGCTCCTACAATGAGCAGTTCTTC | CASSYLGSYNEQFF | TRBJ2-1 | TRBV6-5 | NA | once
TGTGCCAGCAGCTTAGTCAGGACTAGCGGATACAACACAGATACGCAGTATTTT | CASSLVRTSGYNTDTQYF | TRBJ2-3 | TRBV11-2 | TRBD2 | NA
TGTGCCAGCAGCCGACAGGGGGCTTTTAACTATGGCTACACCTTC | CASSRQGAFNYGYTF | TRBJ1-2 | TRBV6-6 | TRBD1 | NA
TGTGCCAGCAGCCCACTCAACAGGGGAGGCACCTACGAGCAGTACTTC | CASSPLNRGGTYEQYF | TRBJ2-7 | TRBV11-2 | NA | NA
TGCGCCAGCAGCTTGGTTGGCGGCTTCTATGGCTACACCTTC | CASSLVGGFYGYTF | TRBJ1-2 | TRBV5-1 | NA | NA